This passage covers 10 T cell receptor beta chains from one sample sequenced in a study of blood T cell repertoires in COVID-19. Sequencing used immunoSEQ multiplex PCR; TCRdb keeps in-frame clones, though not all of them. The table shows 110,000 or so clones, with approximately 80% occurring only once. The sample comprised peripheral blood. The origin of the receptors is a woman in her forties with acute or convalescent COVID-19.

The chain uses TRBV21-1 and TRBJ2-3; TRBD1, the table's D call, was not compared with the DNA. TRBV21-1 is labeled a pseudogene. The CDR3 is 19 amino acids. The CDR3 is CASSTDGLPGQGAEDTQYF. CDR3 in DNA: TGTGCCAGCAGCACCGATGGGTTACCGGGACAGGGGGCGGAAGATACGCAGTATTTT.

The J gene is TRBJ1-1, the V gene TRBV19; D is unresolved. The V gene's germline CDR1 is LNHDA and CDR2 SQIVND (reference sequence). The ends were cut back, 4 bases at V and 8 bases at J, with 11 bases in the middle. CDR3 length: 12 amino acids. CDR3 in DNA: TGTGCCAGTAGTAAGGGAGAAAAAGAAGCTTTCTTT. Translation gives CASSKGEKEAFF.

V gene TRBV7-2 combines with J gene TRBJ1-1, with a tentative D call TRBD1 (5 bases). Germline loops: CDR1 SGHTA, CDR2 FQGNSA. The V and J ends lost 2 bases and 6 bases respectively, with 10 bases between them. The CDR3 contains 13 residues. The CDR3 sequence: CASSLQEGAEAFF. The CDR3 DNA reads TGTGCCAGCAGCTTACAGGAAGGGGCTGAAGCTTTCTTT.

This rearrangement joins TRBV7-9 to TRBJ2-7; unclear D gene. The length of the CDR3 is 11 residues. Trimming stripped 4 bases from V and 2 bases from J, with 3 bases between. Germline CDR1 reads SEHNR; CDR2 reads FQNEAQ (reference sequence). CDR3 amino acids: CASSSAYEQYF. The CDR3 nucleotides read TGTGCCAGCAGCTCCGCCTACGAGCAGTACTTC.

This chain joins TRBV7-9 and TRBJ1-1; D gene ambiguous. CDR1 is SEHNR, CDR2 FQNEAQ, per germline (reference sequence). V lost 1 base and J 4 bases, leaving 7 bases between the germline ends. The CDR3 totals 13 residues. The CDR3 region has the DNA TGTGCCAGCAGCTTAGGCGTAATCACTGAAGCTTTCTTT. It yields the protein CASSLGVITEAFF.

The chain carries TRBV6-5 and TRBJ1-5; D unclear. Germline assignment: CDR1 MNHEY and CDR2 SVGAGI. V lost 0 bases to trimming and J lost 7 bases, with 13 bases between them. This CDR3 contains 15 residues. CDR3 coding DNA: TGTGCCAGCAGTTACTCATCGGGGTTCGGACAGCCCCAGCATTTT. Translated, it gives CASSYSSGFGQPQHF.

The rearrangement uses TRBV4-3 and TRBJ2-7, with D maybe TRBD1 (6 bases). Trimming stripped 5 bases from V and 4 bases from J, with 15 bases between. Germline V gene data show CDR1 as LGHNA and CDR2 as YSLEER. This CDR3 has 14 residues. CDR3 sequence reads: CASSGSGEGYEQYF. The CDR3 bases are TGCGCCAGCAGCGGATCAGGGGAAGGGTACGAGCAGTACTTC.

The table lists this clone with a count of one. This chain links TRBV14 with TRBJ2-1, with 10 bases identical to TRBD2. The CDR3 has 17 residues. Germline-derived CDR1 and CDR2 are SGHDN and FVKESK. J was trimmed by 6 bases and V by 3 bases; bases with no gene match: 11. The CDR3 here is CASSHHASSGGINEQFF. CDR3 in DNA: TGTGCCAGCAGCCATCACGCCTCTAGCGGGGGTATCAATGAGCAGTTCTTC.

The chain couples TRBV6-5 to TRBJ1-2; D unresolved. CDR3 length equals 13 residues. Trimming shortened V by 1 base and J by 1 base, and 4 bases separated the two germline ends. Germline CDR1 is MNHEY and CDR2 is SVGAGI. The CDR3 sequence: CASSYYNNYGYTF. In DNA, the CDR3 is TGTGCCAGCAGTTACTATAATAACTATGGCTACACCTTC.

The V gene is TRBV5-1, the J gene TRBJ1-2; TRBD1 matches at 7 bases. CDR1 is SGHRS and CDR2 is YFSETQ in the germline V gene. V lost 0 bases to trimming and J lost 3 bases; unmatched junction nucleotides: 5. This CDR3 contains 15 residues. The CDR3 loop reads CASSLGQGVDYGYTF. In nucleotides, the CDR3 is TGCGCCAGCAGCTTGGGACAGGGAGTAGACTATGGCTACACCTTC.